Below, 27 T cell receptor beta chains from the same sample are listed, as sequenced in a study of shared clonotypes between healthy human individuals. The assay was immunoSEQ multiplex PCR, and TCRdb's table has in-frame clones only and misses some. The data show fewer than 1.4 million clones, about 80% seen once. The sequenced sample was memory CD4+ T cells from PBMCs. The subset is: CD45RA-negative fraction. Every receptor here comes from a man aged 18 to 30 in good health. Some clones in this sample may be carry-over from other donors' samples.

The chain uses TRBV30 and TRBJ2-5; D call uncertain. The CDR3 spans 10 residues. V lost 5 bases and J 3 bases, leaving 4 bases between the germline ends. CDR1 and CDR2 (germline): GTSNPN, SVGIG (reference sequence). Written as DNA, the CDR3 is TGTGCCTGGGAGAAAGAGACCCAGTACTTC. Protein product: CAWEKETQYF.

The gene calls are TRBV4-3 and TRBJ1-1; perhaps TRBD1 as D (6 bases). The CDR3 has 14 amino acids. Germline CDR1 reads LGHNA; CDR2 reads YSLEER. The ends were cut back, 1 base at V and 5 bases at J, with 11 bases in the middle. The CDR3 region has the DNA TGCGCCAGCAGCCAAGTCCGGGACACAACTGAAGCTTTCTTT. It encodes CASSQVRDTTEAFF.

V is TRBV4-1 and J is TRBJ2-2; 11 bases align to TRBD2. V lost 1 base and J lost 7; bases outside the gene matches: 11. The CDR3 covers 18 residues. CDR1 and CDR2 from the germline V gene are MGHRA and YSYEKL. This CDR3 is CASSQGYLAGGGGGELFF. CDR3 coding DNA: TGCGCCAGCAGCCAAGGATATCTAGCGGGAGGTGGTGGCGGGGAGCTGTTTTTT.

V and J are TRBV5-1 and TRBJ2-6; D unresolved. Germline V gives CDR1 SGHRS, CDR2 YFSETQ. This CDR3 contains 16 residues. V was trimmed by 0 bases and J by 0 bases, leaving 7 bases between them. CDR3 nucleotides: TGCGCCAGCAGCTTGGGGGCCAGCTCTGGGGCCAACGTCCTGACTTTC. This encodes CASSLGASSGANVLTF.

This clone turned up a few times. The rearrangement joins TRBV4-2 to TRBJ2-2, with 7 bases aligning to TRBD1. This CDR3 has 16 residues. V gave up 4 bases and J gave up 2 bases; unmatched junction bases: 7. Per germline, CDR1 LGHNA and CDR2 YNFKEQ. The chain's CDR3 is CASSPHRDSNTGELFF. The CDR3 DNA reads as TGTGCCAGCAGCCCGCATCGGGACAGTAACACCGGGGAGCTGTTTTTT.

The CDR3 region has the DNA TGTGCCAGCTCACCTGATAGACAGCCGAACACTGAAGCTTTCTTT. Protein sequence: CASSPDRQPNTEAFF. This chain links TRBV18 with TRBJ1-1, with D possibly matching TRBD1 (5 bases). Trimming shortened V by 3 bases and J by 1 base, and 12 bases separated the two germline ends. Germline-derived CDR1 and CDR2 are KGHSH and LQKENI. This CDR3 contains 15 residues.

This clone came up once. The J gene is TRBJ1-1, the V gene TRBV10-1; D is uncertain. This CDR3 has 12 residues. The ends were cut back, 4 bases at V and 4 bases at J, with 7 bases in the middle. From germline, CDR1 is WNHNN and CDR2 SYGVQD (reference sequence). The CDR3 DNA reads TGCGCCAGCAGTGGTAGGGTCACTGAAGCTTTCTTT. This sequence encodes CASSGRVTEAFF.

In nucleotides, the CDR3 is TGTGCCAGCAGTTATTCTACTAAATCCTACGAGCAGTACTTC. Translating it yields CASSYSTKSYEQYF. The chain links TRBV6-9 to TRBJ2-7, with no clear D. CDR1 MNHGY and CDR2 SVAAGI come from the germline V gene. The CDR3 sequence is 14 residues long. Trimming shortened V by 0 bases and J by 1 base, and 7 bases separated the two germline ends.

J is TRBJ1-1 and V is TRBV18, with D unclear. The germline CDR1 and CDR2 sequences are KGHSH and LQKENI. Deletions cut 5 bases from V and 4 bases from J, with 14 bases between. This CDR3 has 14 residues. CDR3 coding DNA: TGTGCCAGCTCAGTAGGCGCGGATGGCACTGAAGCTTTCTTT. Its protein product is CASSVGADGTEAFF. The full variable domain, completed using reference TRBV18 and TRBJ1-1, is NAGVMQNPRHLVRRRGQEARLRCSPMKGHSHVYWYRQLPEEGLKFMVYLQKENIIDESGMPKERFSAEFPKEGPSILRIQQVVRGDSAAYFCASSVGADGTEAFFGQGTRLTVV.

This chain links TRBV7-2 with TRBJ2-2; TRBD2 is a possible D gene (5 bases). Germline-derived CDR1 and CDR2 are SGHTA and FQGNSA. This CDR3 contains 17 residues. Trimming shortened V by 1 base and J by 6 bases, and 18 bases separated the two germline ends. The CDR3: CASSLVFGVSPPGELFF. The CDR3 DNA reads TGTGCCAGCAGCTTAGTTTTCGGGGTTTCGCCCCCCGGGGAGCTGTTTTTT.

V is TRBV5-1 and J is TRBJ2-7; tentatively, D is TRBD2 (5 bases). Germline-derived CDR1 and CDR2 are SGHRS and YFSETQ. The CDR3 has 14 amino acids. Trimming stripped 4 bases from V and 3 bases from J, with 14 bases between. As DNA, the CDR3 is TGCGCCAGCAGCGGAGGACTGTCCCTCTACGAGCAGTACTTC. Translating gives CASSGGLSLYEQYF.

The DNA for the CDR3 is TGTGCCAGCAGTTTTTCCGCCCAGGGCGGCCTCGAAGCTTTCTTT. Protein product: CASSFSAQGGLEAFF. V and J are TRBV28 and TRBJ1-1, with TRBD1 as a possible D gene (5 bases). Germline V gene data show CDR1 as MDHEN and CDR2 as SYDVKM. V lost 3 bases to trimming and J lost 8 bases, with 19 bases between them. The CDR3 length is 15 residues.

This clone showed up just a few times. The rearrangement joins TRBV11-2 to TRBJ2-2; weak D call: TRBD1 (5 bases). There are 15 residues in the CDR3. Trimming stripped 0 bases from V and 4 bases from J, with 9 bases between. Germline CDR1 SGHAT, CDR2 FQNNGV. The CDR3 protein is CASSLDLGRTGELFF. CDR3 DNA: TGTGCCAGCAGCTTAGATCTGGGGCGCACCGGGGAGCTGTTTTTT.

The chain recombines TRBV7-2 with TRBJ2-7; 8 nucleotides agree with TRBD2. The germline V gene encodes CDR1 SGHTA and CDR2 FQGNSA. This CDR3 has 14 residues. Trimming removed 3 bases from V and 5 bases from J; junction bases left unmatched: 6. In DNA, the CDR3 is TGTGCCAGCAGCTTTAGCGGGAACCCCCACGAGCAGTACTTC. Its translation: CASSFSGNPHEQYF.

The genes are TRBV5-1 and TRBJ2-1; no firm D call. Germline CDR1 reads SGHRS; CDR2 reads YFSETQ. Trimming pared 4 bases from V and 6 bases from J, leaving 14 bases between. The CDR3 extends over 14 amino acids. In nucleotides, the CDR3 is TGCGCCAGCAGCCCCATGTCCGCTGGCAATGAGCAGTTCTTC. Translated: CASSPMSAGNEQFF.

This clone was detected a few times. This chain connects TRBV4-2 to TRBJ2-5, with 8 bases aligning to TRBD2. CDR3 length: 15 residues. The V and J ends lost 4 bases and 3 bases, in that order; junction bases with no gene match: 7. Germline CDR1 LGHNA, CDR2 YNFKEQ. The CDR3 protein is CASSPLTGGEETQYF. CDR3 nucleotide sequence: TGTGCCAGCAGCCCTCTGACGGGAGGGGAAGAGACCCAGTACTTC.

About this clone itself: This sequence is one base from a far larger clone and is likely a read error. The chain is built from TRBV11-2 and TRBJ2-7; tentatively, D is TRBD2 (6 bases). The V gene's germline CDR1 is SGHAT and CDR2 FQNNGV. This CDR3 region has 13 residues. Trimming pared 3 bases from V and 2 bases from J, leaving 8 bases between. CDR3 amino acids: CASSFGGAYEQYF. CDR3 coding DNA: TGTGCCAGCAGCTTCGGCGGGGCCTACGAGCAGTACTTC.

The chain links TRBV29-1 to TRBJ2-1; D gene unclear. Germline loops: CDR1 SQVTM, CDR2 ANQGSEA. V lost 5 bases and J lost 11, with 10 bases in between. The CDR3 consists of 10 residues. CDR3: CSVKTEQQFF. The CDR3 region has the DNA TGCAGCGTTAAGACGGAGCAGCAGTTCTTC.

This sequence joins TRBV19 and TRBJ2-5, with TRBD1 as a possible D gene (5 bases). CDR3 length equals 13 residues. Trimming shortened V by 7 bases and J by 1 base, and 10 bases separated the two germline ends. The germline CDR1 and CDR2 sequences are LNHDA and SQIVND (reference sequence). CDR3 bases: TGTGCCAGTAATACAGGCCGCCAAGAGACCCAGTACTTC. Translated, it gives CASNTGRQETQYF.

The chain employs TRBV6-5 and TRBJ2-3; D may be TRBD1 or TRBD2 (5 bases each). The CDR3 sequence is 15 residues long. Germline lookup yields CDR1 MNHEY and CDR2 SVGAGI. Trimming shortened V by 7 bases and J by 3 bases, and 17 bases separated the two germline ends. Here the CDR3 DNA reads TGTGCCAGCACCTACCGGGGCCCCGGGACAGATACGCAGTATTTT. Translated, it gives CASTYRGPGTDTQYF.

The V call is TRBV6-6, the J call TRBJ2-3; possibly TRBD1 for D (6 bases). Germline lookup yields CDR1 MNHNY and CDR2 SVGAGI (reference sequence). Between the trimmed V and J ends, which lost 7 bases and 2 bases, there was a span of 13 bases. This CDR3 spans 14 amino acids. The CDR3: CASTQGQNTDTQYF. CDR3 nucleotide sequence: TGTGCCAGCACTCAGGGGCAGAACACAGATACGCAGTATTTT.

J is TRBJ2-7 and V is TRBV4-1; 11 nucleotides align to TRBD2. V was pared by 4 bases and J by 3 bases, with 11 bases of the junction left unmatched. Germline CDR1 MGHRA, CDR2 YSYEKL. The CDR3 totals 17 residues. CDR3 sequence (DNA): TGCGCCAGCAGCCTTTCCCGGACCGGGACTAGCGGCTACGAGCAGTACTTC. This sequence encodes CASSLSRTGTSGYEQYF.

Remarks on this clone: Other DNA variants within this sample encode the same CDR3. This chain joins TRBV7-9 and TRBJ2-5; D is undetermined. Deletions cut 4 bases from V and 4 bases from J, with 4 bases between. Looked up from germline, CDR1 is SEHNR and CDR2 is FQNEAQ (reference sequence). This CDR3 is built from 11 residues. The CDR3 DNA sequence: TGTGCCAGCAGCTCGAGAGAGACCCAGTACTTC. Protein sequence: CASSSRETQYF. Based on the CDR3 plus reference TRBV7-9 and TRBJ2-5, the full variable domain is DTGVSQNPRHKITKRGQNVTFRCDPISEHNRLYWYRQTLGQGPEFLTYFQNEAQLEKSRLLSDRFSAERPKGSFSTLEIQRTEQGDSAMYLCASSSRETQYFGPGTRLLVL.

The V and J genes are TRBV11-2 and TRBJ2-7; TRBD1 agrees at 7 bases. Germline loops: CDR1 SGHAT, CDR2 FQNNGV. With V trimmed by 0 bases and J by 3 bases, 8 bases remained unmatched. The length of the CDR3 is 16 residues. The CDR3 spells CASSLDPDRSNYEQYF. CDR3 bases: TGTGCCAGCAGCTTAGACCCGGACAGGTCAAACTACGAGCAGTACTTC. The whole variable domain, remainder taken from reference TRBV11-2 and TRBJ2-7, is EAGVAQSPRYKIIEKRQSVAFWCNPISGHATLYWYQQILGQGPKLLIQFQNNGVVDDSQLPKDRFSAERLKGVDSTLKIQPAKLEDSAVYLCASSLDPDRSNYEQYFGPGTRLTVT.

This CDR3 is CAISLREEETQYF. In DNA form, the CDR3 reads TGTGCCATCAGTCTCCGGGAAGAAGAGACCCAGTACTTC. J is TRBJ2-5 and V is TRBV10-3; a weak D match, TRBD2 (5 bases). The CDR3 runs to 13 residues. V lost 5 bases and J lost 3, with 10 bases in between. The germline CDR1 and CDR2 sequences are ENHRY and SYGVKD.

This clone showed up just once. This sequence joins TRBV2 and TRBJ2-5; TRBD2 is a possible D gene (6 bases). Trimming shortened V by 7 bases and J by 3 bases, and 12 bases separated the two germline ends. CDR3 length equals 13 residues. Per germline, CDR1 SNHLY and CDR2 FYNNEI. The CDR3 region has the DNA TGTGCCAGCAAGCTGGTAGCGGAAGAGACCCAGTACTTC. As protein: CASKLVAEETQYF.

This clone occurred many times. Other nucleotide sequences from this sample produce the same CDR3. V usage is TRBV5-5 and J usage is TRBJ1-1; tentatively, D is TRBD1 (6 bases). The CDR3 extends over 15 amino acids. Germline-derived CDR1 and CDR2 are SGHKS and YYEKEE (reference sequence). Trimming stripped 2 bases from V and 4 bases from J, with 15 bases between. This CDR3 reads CASSFGGGDITEAFF. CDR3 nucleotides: TGTGCCAGCAGCTTCGGTGGGGGCGATATCACTGAAGCTTTCTTT.